Listed below are T cell receptor beta chains from one sample, sequenced in a study of early T cells in non-severe SARS-CoV-2 infection. TCRdb redid the calling of the 5' RACE reads with MiXCR, one entry per CDR3 protein. Among 55,000 or so distinct CDR3 sequences listed, under 14% were seen once. The material sequenced was whole blood. The receptor source for this set is an adult who was a healthcare worker with PCR-confirmed SARS-CoV-2 infection or an uninfected control (not recorded which). CDR3s include the opening cysteine and the closing phenylalanine or tryptophan. Each record gives: V gene, J gene, CDR3 length, clone size, CDR3 protein. Where a row states a size, it is once, few, many or the class of an expanded clone; other rows omit it.

V: TRBV5-6; J: TRBJ1-1; length: 11; size: many; CDR3: CASSTYTEAFF
V: TRBV12-3/TRBV12-4; J: TRBJ2-5; length: 13; size: many; CDR3: CASSPTSLETQYF
V: TRBV7-6; J: TRBJ2-3; length: 15; size: few; CDR3: CASSLRGRDTDTQYF
V: TRBV11-2; J: TRBJ2-7; length: 13; size: few; CDR3: CASSLRTPYEQYF
V: TRBV6-1; J: TRBJ2-7; length: 10; size: few; CDR3: CATSKYEQYF
V: TRBV10-2; J: TRBJ2-1; length: 11; size: many; CDR3: CASPRVPEQFF
V: TRBV4-2; J: TRBJ2-3; length: 16; size: NA; CDR3: CASSQHQSSGLDTQYF
V: TRBV29-1; J: TRBJ2-5; length: 13; size: few; CDR3: CSVEGTGGETQYF
V: TRBV2; J: TRBJ2-7; length: 16; size: many; CDR3: CASKSFGTASSYEQYF
V: TRBV27; J: TRBJ2-1; length: 16; size: NA; CDR3: CASSLGRGPPYNEQFF
V: TRBV28; J: TRBJ2-3; length: 16; size: few; CDR3: CASSSPRGDLTDTQYF
V: TRBV6-5; J: TRBJ1-2; length: 13; size: many; CDR3: CASSLTPLNGYTF
V: TRBV20-1; J: TRBJ2-7; length: 14; size: NA; CDR3: CSAPETGERYEQYF
V: TRBV6-5; J: TRBJ2-2; length: 18; size: NA; CDR3: CASSLWAPGDTNTGELFF
V: TRBV7-2; J: TRBJ2-4; length: 16; size: many; CDR3: CASSLQGLRAKNIQYF
V: TRBV10-1; J: TRBJ1-1; length: 14; size: NA; CDR3: CASSVKQENTEAFF
V: TRBV6-1; J: TRBJ2-7; length: 15; size: NA; CDR3: CASSPLWQRAYEQYF
V: TRBV3-1; J: TRBJ2-7; length: 17; size: NA; CDR3: CASSQVPGQVPYYGQYF
V: TRBV4-1; J: TRBJ2-7; length: 16; size: many; CDR3: CASSQDRLAGGYEQYF
V: TRBV27; J: TRBJ2-5; length: 17; size: few; CDR3: CASSSMIAGGPRETQYF
V: TRBV4-2; J: TRBJ1-3; length: 16; size: NA; CDR3: CASSRSNRGSGNTIYF
V: TRBV2; J: TRBJ2-1; length: 13; size: few; CDR3: CASSEAGTTYQFF
V: TRBV19; J: TRBJ1-1; length: 16; size: many; CDR3: CASSIGSPAENTEAFF
V: TRBV10-1; J: TRBJ1-5; length: 16; size: many; CDR3: CASSEPTRQGNQPQHF
V: TRBV27; J: TRBJ2-1; length: 13; size: few; CDR3: CASSLPSGVREFF
V: TRBV29-1; J: TRBJ2-6; length: 12; size: NA; CDR3: CSVHSGANVLTF
V: TRBV6-5; J: TRBJ1-1; length: 15; size: NA; CDR3: CASSRGFTLDTEAFF
V: TRBV2; J: TRBJ2-2; length: 14; size: few; CDR3: CATRKALNTGELFF
V: TRBV12-3/TRBV12-4; J: TRBJ1-5; length: 17; size: many; CDR3: CASSASFLVTVYQPQHF
V: TRBV3-1; J: TRBJ2-7; length: 15; size: NA; CDR3: CASSQDGQGAREQYF
V: TRBV27; J: TRBJ2-5; length: 13; size: NA; CDR3: CASSLEGKQTQYF
V: TRBV27; J: TRBJ2-3; length: 14; size: many; CDR3: CASRALLTTDTQYF
V: TRBV10-1; J: TRBJ2-3; length: 15; size: many; CDR3: CASSITGISTDTQYF
V: TRBV28; J: TRBJ2-2; length: 14; size: many; CDR3: CASRQRGRAGELFF
V: TRBV7-8; J: TRBJ2-1; length: 15; size: NA; CDR3: CASSTDRATYNEQFF
V: TRBV6-5; J: TRBJ2-7; length: 13; size: many; CDR3: CASRAGGGYEQYF
V: TRBV6-5; J: TRBJ2-7; length: 13; size: NA; CDR3: CASSPGFLGEQYF